The text below deals with one T cell receptor beta chain. The target antigen is unknown. Tagging with unique molecular identifiers was applied to individual cDNA molecules. From the 5' RACE reads, TCRdb called clonotypes with MiXCR, one entry per CDR3 protein. The sample shows around 81,000 distinct CDR3 sequences, more than 13% of them seen only once. The data stem from a study of early T cells in non-severe SARS-CoV-2 infection. Study summary: Bulk RNA taken from unsorted whole blood was sequenced, leaving chains unpaired. Findings and limits, study-wide: Reliance on VDJdb matching favored anti-spike CD8 responses; private and CD4 specificities were missed.

Between the trimmed V and J ends, which lost 2 bases and 7 bases, there was a span of 8 bases. Germline values: CDR1 MNHNY, CDR2 SVGAGI (reference sequence). CDR3 length equals 12 residues. Sequenced material: whole blood. This rearrangement joins TRBV6-6 to TRBJ1-1, with D possibly TRBD1 on 6 matching bases. This receptor was taken from an adult who was a healthcare worker with PCR-confirmed SARS-CoV-2 infection or an uninfected control (not recorded which). The CDR3 DNA sequence: TGTGCCAGCAGTTACCAGGGGAATGAAGCTTTCTTT. Translated, it gives CASSYQGNEAFF.